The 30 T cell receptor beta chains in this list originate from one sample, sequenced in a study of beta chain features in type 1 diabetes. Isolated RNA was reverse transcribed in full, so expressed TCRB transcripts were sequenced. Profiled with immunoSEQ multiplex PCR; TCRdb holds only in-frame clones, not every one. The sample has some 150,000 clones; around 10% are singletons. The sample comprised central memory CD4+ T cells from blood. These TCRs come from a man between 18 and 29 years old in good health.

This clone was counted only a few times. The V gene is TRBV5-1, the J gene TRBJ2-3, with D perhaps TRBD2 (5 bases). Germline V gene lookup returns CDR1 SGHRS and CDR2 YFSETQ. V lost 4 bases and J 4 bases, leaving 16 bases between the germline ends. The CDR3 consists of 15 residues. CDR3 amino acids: CASSPVYGSADTQYF. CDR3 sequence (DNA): TGCGCCAGCAGCCCGGTGTACGGTAGCGCAGATACGCAGTATTTT.

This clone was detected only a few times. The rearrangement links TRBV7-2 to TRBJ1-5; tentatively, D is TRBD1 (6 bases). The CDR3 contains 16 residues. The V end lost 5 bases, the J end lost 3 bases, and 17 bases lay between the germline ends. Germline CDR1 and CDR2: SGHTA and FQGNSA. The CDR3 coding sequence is TGTGCCAGCAGCCCAAACAGGGTTCGAATCAATCAGCCCCAGCATTTT. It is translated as CASSPNRVRINQPQHF.

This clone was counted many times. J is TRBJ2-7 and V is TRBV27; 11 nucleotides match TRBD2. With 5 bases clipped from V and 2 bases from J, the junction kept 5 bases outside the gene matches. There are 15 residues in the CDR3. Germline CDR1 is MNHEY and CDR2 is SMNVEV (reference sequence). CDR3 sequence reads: CASSLLAGGPYEQYF. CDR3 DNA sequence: TGTGCCAGCAGTCTCCTAGCGGGAGGCCCCTACGAGCAGTACTTC.

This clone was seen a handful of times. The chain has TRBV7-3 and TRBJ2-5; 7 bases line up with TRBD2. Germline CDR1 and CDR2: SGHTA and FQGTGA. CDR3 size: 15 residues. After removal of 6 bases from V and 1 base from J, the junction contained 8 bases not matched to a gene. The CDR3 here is CASSSSSGGQETQYF. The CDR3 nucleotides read TGTGCCAGCAGTTCCTCCTCGGGGGGCCAAGAGACCCAGTACTTC.

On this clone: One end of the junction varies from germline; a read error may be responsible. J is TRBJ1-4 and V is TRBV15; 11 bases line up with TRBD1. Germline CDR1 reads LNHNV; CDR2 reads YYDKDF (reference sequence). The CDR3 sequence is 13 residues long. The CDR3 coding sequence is TGTGCCACCAGCCGCCCGGACAGGGGGCAAAAGATTTTT. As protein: CATSRPDRGQKIF.

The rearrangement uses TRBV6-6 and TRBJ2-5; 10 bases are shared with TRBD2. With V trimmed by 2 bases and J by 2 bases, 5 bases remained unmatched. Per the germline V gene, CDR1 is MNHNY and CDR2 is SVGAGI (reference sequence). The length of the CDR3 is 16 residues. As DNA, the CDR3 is TGTGCCAGCAGTTACAGGGCTAGCGGGAGACAAGAGACCCAGTACTTC. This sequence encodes CASSYRASGRQETQYF.

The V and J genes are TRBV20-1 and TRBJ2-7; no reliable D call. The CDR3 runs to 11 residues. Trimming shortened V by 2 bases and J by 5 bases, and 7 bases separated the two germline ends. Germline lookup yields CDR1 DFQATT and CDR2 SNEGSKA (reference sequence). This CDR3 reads CSARRGDEQYF. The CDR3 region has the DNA TGCAGTGCTAGACGTGGAGACGAGCAGTACTTC.

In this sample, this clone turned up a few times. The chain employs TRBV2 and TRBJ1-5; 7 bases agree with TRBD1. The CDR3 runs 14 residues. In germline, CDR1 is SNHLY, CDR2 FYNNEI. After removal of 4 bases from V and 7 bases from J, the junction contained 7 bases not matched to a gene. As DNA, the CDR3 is TGTGCCAGCAGTGCGGGACAGAGCGTCCAGCCCCAGCATTTT. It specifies CASSAGQSVQPQHF.

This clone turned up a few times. DNA of the CDR3: TGTGCCAGTAGTATCACCGGCAGGGACTATGGCTACACCTTC. As protein: CASSITGRDYGYTF. The chain recombines TRBV19 with TRBJ1-2; weak D call: TRBD1 (5 bases). The V gene lost 3 bases and the J gene lost 3 bases, with 11 bases spanning the gap. The CDR3 extends over 14 amino acids. CDR1 LNHDA and CDR2 SQIVND come from the germline V gene (reference sequence).

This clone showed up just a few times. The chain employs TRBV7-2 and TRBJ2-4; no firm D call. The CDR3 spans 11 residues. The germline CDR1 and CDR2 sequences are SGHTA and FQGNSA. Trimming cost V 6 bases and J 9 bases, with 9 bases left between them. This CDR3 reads CASRREAIQYF. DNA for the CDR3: TGTGCCAGCAGACGTGAGGCCATTCAGTACTTC.

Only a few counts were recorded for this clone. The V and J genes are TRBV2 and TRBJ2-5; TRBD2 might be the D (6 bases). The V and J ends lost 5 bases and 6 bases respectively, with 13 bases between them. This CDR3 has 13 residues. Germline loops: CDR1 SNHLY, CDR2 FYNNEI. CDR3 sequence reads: CASSSGVYKTQYF. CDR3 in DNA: TGTGCCAGCAGTTCGGGGGTTTATAAGACCCAGTACTTC.

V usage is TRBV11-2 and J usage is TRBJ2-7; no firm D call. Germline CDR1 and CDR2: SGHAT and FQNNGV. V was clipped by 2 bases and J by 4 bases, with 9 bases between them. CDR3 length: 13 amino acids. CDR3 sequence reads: CASSLRAGYEQYF. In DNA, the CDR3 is TGTGCCAGCAGCTTACGGGCTGGGTACGAGCAGTACTTC.

The CDR3 coding sequence is TGCAGTAGGAACTCCTTATACGAGCAGTACTTC. This encodes CSRNSLYEQYF. This chain uses TRBV20-1 with TRBJ2-7; D uncertain. The CDR3 runs to 11 residues. Looked up from germline, CDR1 is DFQATT and CDR2 is SNEGSKA (reference sequence). Trimming left V 8 bases short and J 4 bases short, with 12 bases between.

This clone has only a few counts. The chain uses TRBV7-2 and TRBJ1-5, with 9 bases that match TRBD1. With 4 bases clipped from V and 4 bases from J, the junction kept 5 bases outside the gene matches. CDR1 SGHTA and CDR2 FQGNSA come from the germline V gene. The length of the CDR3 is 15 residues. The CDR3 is CASSYPGQGNQPQHF. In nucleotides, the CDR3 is TGTGCCAGCAGCTACCCGGGACAGGGAAATCAGCCCCAGCATTTT.

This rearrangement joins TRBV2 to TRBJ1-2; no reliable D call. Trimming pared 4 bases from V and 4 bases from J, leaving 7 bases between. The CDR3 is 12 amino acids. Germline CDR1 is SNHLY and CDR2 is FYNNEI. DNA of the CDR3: TGTGCCAGCAGTGGCCCCATCTATGGCTACACCTTC. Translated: CASSGPIYGYTF.

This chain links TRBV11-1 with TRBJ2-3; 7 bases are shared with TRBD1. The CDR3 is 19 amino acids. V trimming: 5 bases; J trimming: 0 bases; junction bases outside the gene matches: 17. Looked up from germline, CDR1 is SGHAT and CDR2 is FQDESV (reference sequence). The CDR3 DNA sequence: TGTGCCAGCAGCAAGGGACAGTTCAGAGCGGATGGAAGCACAGATACGCAGTATTTT. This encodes CASSKGQFRADGSTDTQYF.

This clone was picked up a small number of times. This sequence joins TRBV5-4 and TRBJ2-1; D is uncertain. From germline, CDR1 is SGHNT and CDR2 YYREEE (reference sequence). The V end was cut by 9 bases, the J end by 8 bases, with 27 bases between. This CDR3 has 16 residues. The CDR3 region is CATNPGGTVPSDEQFF. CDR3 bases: TGTGCCACTAATCCGGGTGGTACGGTACCTTCGGATGAGCAGTTCTTC.

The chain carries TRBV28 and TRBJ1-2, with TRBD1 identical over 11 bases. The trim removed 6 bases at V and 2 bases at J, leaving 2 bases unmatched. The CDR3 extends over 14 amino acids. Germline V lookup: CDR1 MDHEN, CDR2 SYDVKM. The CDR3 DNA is TGTGCCAGCAGGGGGACAGGGGGGAACTATGGCTACACCTTC. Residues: CASRGTGGNYGYTF.

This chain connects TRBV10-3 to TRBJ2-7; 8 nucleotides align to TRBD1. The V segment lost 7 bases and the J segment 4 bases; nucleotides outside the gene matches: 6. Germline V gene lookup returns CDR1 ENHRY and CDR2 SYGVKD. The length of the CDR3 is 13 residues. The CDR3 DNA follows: TGTGCCATCATGACAGGGGCGTCATACGAGCAGTACTTC. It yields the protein CAIMTGASYEQYF.

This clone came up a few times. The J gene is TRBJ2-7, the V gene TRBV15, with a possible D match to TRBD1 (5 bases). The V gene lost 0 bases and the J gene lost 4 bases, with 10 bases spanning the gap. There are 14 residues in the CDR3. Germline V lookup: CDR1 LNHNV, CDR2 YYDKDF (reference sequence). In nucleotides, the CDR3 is TGTGCCACCAGCAGAGATTGGCAGGGTTACGAGCAGTACTTC. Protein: CATSRDWQGYEQYF.

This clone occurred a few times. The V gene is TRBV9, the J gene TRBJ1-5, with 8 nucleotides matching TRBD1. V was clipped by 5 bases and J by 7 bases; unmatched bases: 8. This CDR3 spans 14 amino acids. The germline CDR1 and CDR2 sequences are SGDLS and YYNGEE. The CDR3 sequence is CASSGGQGAQPQHF. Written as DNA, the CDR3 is TGTGCCAGCAGTGGAGGGCAGGGGGCACAGCCCCAGCATTTT.

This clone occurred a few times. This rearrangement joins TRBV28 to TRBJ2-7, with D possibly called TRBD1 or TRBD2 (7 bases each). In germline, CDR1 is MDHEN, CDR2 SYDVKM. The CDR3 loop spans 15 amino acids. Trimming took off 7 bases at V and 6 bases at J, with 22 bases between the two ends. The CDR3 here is CASKQGRGRLGEQYF. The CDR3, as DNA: TGTGCCAGCAAACAGGGGCGCGGGAGACTAGGCGAGCAGTACTTC.

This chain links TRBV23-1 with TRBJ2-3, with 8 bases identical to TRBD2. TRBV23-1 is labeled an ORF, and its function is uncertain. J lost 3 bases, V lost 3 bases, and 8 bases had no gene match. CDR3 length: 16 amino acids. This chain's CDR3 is CASSHGLASATDTQYF. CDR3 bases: TGCGCCAGCAGTCACGGACTAGCTTCGGCTACAGATACGCAGTATTTT.

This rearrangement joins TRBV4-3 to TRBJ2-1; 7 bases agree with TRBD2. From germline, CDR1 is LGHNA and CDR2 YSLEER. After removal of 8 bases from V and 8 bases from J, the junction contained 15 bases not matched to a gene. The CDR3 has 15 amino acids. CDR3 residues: CASALLSSGTHEQFF. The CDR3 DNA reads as TGCGCCAGCGCCCTCCTTTCTAGCGGTACCCATGAGCAGTTCTTC.

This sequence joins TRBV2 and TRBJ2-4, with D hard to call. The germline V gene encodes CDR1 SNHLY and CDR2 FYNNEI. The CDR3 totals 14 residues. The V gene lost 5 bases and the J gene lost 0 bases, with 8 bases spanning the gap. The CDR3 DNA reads TGTGCCAGCAGTCCGACGGTAGCCAAAAACATTCAGTACTTC. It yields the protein CASSPTVAKNIQYF.

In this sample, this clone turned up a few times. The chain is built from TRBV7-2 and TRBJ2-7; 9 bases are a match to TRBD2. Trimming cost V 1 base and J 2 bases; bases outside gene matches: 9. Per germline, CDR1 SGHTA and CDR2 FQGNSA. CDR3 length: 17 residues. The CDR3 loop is CASSLGSAGGRPYEQYF. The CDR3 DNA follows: TGTGCCAGCAGCTTAGGGTCCGCGGGAGGGCGGCCCTACGAGCAGTACTTC.

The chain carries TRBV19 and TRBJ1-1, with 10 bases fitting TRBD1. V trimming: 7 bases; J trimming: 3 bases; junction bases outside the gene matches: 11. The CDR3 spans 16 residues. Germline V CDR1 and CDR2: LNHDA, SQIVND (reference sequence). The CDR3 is CASNPPGQGSYTEAFF. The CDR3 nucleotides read TGTGCCAGTAACCCCCCGGGACAGGGGTCGTACACTGAAGCTTTCTTT.

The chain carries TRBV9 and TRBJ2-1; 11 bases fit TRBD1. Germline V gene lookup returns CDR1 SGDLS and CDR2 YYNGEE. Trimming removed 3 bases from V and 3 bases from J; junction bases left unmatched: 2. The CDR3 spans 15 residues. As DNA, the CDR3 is TGTGCCAGCAGCGGGGACAGGGGGAACTACAATGAGCAGTTCTTC. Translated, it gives CASSGDRGNYNEQFF.

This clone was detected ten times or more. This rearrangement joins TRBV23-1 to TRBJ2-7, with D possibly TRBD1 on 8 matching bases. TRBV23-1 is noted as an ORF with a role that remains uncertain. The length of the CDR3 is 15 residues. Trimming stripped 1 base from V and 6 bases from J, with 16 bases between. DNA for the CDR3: TGCGCCAGCAGTCAATACACAGGGGGACTAACCGAGCAGTACTTC. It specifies CASSQYTGGLTEQYF.

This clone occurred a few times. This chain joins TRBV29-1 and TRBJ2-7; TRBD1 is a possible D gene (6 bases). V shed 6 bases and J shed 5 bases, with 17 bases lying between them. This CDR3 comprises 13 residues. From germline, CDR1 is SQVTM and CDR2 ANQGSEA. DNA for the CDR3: TGCAGCGTGACAAAACAGGGTAAGAACGAGCAGTACTTC. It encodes CSVTKQGKNEQYF.